These 27 T cell receptor beta chains share one sample of origin, sequenced in a study of blood T cell repertoires in COVID-19. Repertoires were generated with immunoSEQ multiplex PCR, while TCRdb's copy carries only in-frame clones and drops some. The sample has approximately 50,000 clones, 85% seen once. Sample: peripheral blood. These receptors all stem from a human donor in a cohort sampled during active COVID-19.

The rearrangement links TRBV5-6 to TRBJ1-4, with 7 bases matching TRBD1. This CDR3 has 14 residues. The V segment lost 3 bases and the J segment 4 bases; nucleotides outside the gene matches: 3. Germline assignment: CDR1 SGHDT and CDR2 YYEEEE. Here the CDR3 reads CASSSGQINEKLFF. The CDR3 DNA reads TGTGCCAGCAGCTCGGGACAGATTAATGAAAAACTGTTTTTT. Filled out from reference TRBV5-6 and TRBJ1-4, the complete variable domain reads DAGVTQSPTHLIKTRGQQVTLRCSPKSGHDTVSWYQQALGQGPQFIFQYYEEEERQRGNFPDRFSGHQFPNYSSELNVNALLLGDSALYLCASSSGQINEKLFFGSGTQLSVL.

J is TRBJ2-7 and V is TRBV7-2, with D tentatively TRBD2 (7 bases). V lost 3 bases, J lost 6 bases, and 12 bases lay in between. This CDR3 spans 13 amino acids. CDR1 SGHTA and CDR2 FQGNSA come from the germline V gene. The CDR3 bases are TGTGCCAGCAGCTTCCGGGGGGCTCGCGAGCAGTACTTC. It encodes CASSFRGAREQYF.

J is TRBJ1-3 and V is TRBV18; possibly TRBD1 for D (6 bases). Trimming took 8 bases from V and 3 from J, leaving 8 bases between them. Per germline, CDR1 KGHSH and CDR2 LQKENI. The CDR3 runs to 12 residues. The DNA for the CDR3 is TGTGCCAGCGGACAGAATGGAAACACCATATATTTT. It codes for CASGQNGNTIYF.

The chain uses TRBV19 and TRBJ2-2; D call uncertain. The CDR3 length is 16 residues. The germline gives CDR1 LNHDA, CDR2 SQIVND (reference sequence). V was shortened by 5 bases and J by 7 bases, with 20 bases between the two germline ends. The CDR3 DNA is TGTGCCAGTAGTTCCAGACTTGGAAGCCCCAACGGGGAGCTGTTTTTT. As protein: CASSSRLGSPNGELFF.

The J gene is TRBJ2-2, the V gene TRBV4-3, with 10 bases matching TRBD2. CDR1 is LGHNA, CDR2 YSLEER, per germline. Trimming removed 0 bases from V and 5 bases from J; junction bases left unmatched: 3. This CDR3 has 16 amino acids. DNA for the CDR3: TGCGCCAGCAGCCAAGAGCGAGCGGGAGGGACCGGGGAGCTGTTTTTT. Encoded protein: CASSQERAGGTGELFF.

This chain links TRBV7-8 with TRBJ1-2, with 7 bases lining up with TRBD1. After removal of 5 bases from V and 7 bases from J, the junction contained 10 bases not matched to a gene. Germline V gene data show CDR1 as SGHVS and CDR2 as FQNEAQ. CDR3 length: 14 amino acids. The CDR3: CASSPDRVRGGYTF. The CDR3 DNA is TGTGCCAGCAGCCCCGACAGGGTGCGTGGTGGCTACACCTTC. The whole variable domain, filled in from reference TRBV7-8 and TRBJ1-2, reads GAGVSQSPRYKVAKRGQDVALRCDPISGHVSLFWYQQALGQGPEFLTYFQNEAQLDKSGLPSDRFFAERPEGSVSTLKIQRTQQEDSAVYLCASSPDRVRGGYTFGSGTRLTVV.

V usage is TRBV20-1 and J usage is TRBJ2-7; TRBD2 matches at 7 bases. V gave up 3 bases and J gave up 0 bases; unmatched junction bases: 5. Germline CDR1 and CDR2: DFQATT and SNEGSKA (reference sequence). CDR3 length equals 14 residues. The CDR3 nucleotides read TGCAGTGCTAGTGGGGGAGGGTACTCCTACGAGCAGTACTTC. Its translation: CSASGGGYSYEQYF.

The genes are TRBV5-1 and TRBJ1-2; D not resolved. Deletions cut 0 bases from V and 4 bases from J, with 10 bases between. Looked up from germline, CDR1 is SGHRS and CDR2 is YFSETQ. This CDR3 is 14 amino acids long. In DNA, the CDR3 is TGCGCCAGCAGCTTGGCAATCAGTGGCTATGGCTACACCTTC. Translating gives CASSLAISGYGYTF.

The chain has TRBV18 and TRBJ2-1; 11 nucleotides align to TRBD1. This CDR3 spans 15 amino acids. The germline V gene encodes CDR1 KGHSH and CDR2 LQKENI. V lost 4 bases to trimming and J lost 6 bases; unmatched junction nucleotides: 5. This CDR3 is CASSLSDRGLNEQFF. The CDR3 nucleotides are TGTGCCAGCTCACTATCGGACAGGGGGCTCAATGAGCAGTTCTTC.

This chain connects TRBV14 to TRBJ2-1; 11 bases agree with TRBD1. The CDR3 runs 17 residues. Germline V lookup: CDR1 SGHDN, CDR2 FVKESK. V was clipped by 0 bases and J by 4 bases; unmatched bases: 5. The CDR3 DNA is TGTGCCAGCAGCCAAGATCGTGGACAGGGGGCTTACAATGAGCAGTTCTTC. Its translation is CASSQDRGQGAYNEQFF.

CDR3 coding DNA: TGTGCCAGCAGCTTATTGACAGGGGATTCTAACTATGGCTACACCTTC. Protein sequence: CASSLLTGDSNYGYTF. This sequence joins TRBV5-8 and TRBJ1-2; 8 nucleotides agree with TRBD1. The CDR3 loop spans 16 amino acids. J was trimmed by 0 bases and V by 2 bases; bases with no gene match: 6. Looked up from germline, CDR1 is SGHTS and CDR2 is YDEGEE.

This sequence joins TRBV2 and TRBJ2-2; 9 bases match TRBD2. Trimming removed 7 bases from V and 7 bases from J; junction bases left unmatched: 16. The CDR3 contains 17 residues. Germline CDR1 SNHLY, CDR2 FYNNEI. The CDR3 nucleotides are TGTGCCAGCACCATGGGAGGGGCTAGCGGGAAGGTCGGGGAGCTGTTTTTT. Translated, it gives CASTMGGASGKVGELFF.

This chain links TRBV5-1 with TRBJ2-3, with 9 bases lining up with TRBD1. The CDR3 covers 16 residues. J gave up 1 base and V 0 bases, and 3 bases lay outside the gene matches. Germline V gene data show CDR1 as SGHRS and CDR2 as YFSETQ. The CDR3 coding sequence is TGCGCCAGCAGCTTGGGGACAGGGGTGGGCACAGATACGCAGTATTTT. Translated, it gives CASSLGTGVGTDTQYF.

The V gene is TRBV7-2, the J gene TRBJ2-1; 8 bases match TRBD1. V dropped 5 bases and J dropped 6; count of bases not matched to a gene: 9. There are 15 residues in the CDR3. CDR1 and CDR2 from the germline V gene are SGHTA and FQGNSA. The chain's CDR3 is CASSRSGQVPNEQFF. CDR3 coding DNA: TGTGCCAGCAGCAGATCGGGACAGGTTCCCAATGAGCAGTTCTTC.

V is TRBV5-8 and J is TRBJ2-1; unclear D gene. CDR1 is SGHTS, CDR2 YDEGEE, per germline. V dropped 4 bases and J dropped 0 bases, with 14 bases sitting between them. The CDR3 consists of 16 residues. Here the CDR3 DNA reads TGTGCCAGCAGCCCTCCCAGGCGTCGCTCCTACAATGAGCAGTTCTTC. Protein sequence: CASSPPRRRSYNEQFF.

V is TRBV5-8 and J is TRBJ2-3; the match to TRBD2 covers 13 bases. Germline V CDR1 and CDR2: SGHTS, YDEGEE. V dropped 4 bases and J dropped 8; count of bases not matched to a gene: 7. The CDR3 is 15 amino acids. CDR3 region: CASSTWTSGRGTQYF. The CDR3 DNA is TGTGCCAGCAGCACTTGGACTAGCGGGAGAGGTACGCAGTATTTT.

The chain uses TRBV28 and TRBJ1-2, with TRBD1 identical over 7 bases. The V and J ends lost 6 bases and 2 bases, in that order; junction bases with no gene match: 9. The CDR3 sequence is 15 residues long. Germline V gene lookup returns CDR1 MDHEN and CDR2 SYDVKM. The DNA for the CDR3 is TGTGCCAGCAGAAAACCTGAGGGACAGAACTATGGCTACACCTTC. As protein: CASRKPEGQNYGYTF.

In this sample, this clone turned up a few times. The gene calls are TRBV14 and TRBJ2-1; tentatively, D is TRBD2 (5 bases). The CDR3 consists of 16 residues. Germline-derived CDR1 and CDR2 are SGHDN and FVKESK. Trimming stripped 1 base from V and 3 bases from J, with 13 bases between. CDR3 nucleotide sequence: TGTGCCAGCAGCCAAGGGCCCGCCCGGGGCTACAATGAGCAGTTCTTC. Protein: CASSQGPARGYNEQFF. The full variable domain, its missing parts supplied by reference TRBV14 and TRBJ2-1, is EAGVTQFPSHSVIEKGQTVTLRCDPISGHDNLYWYRRVMGKEIKFLLHFVKESKQDESGMPNNRFLAERTGGTYSTLKVQPAELEDSGVYFCASSQGPARGYNEQFFGPGTRLTVL.

The V call is TRBV28, the J call TRBJ2-7; tentatively, D is TRBD2 (6 bases). The CDR3 consists of 13 residues. Trimming stripped 6 bases from V and 1 base from J, with 10 bases between. The germline gives CDR1 MDHEN, CDR2 SYDVKM. The CDR3 DNA reads as TGTGCCAGCAGGAGGCGGGGATCCTACGAGCAGTACTTC. Translation: CASRRRGSYEQYF. Supplemented by reference TRBV28 and TRBJ2-7, the full variable domain reads DVKVTQSSRYLVKRTGEKVFLECVQDMDHENMFWYRQDPGLGLRLIYFSYDVKMKEKGDIPEGYSVSREKKERFSLILESASTNQTSMYLCASRRRGSYEQYFGPGTRLTVT.

This clone was found a few times. The chain employs TRBV6-1 and TRBJ1-6; D gene ambiguous. This CDR3 region has 15 residues. From germline, CDR1 is MNHNS and CDR2 SASEGT. Trimming left V 3 bases short and J 5 bases short, with 11 bases between. The CDR3 DNA reads TGTGCCAGCAGTGAGAGTCTGATAAATAATTCACCCCTCCACTTT. Amino acids: CASSESLINNSPLHF.

The genes are TRBV28 and TRBJ2-7; D call uncertain. The CDR3 sequence is 13 residues long. Germline assignment: CDR1 MDHEN and CDR2 SYDVKM. V was clipped by 2 bases and J by 0 bases, with 5 bases between them. CDR3 DNA: TGTGCCAGCAGTTTAACAAACTCCTACGAGCAGTACTTC. Translated, it gives CASSLTNSYEQYF.

This chain links TRBV9 with TRBJ2-7; TRBD2 aligns across 8 bases. The V and J ends lost 0 bases and 5 bases, in that order; junction bases with no gene match: 7. The CDR3 consists of 15 residues. Germline V gene data show CDR1 as SGDLS and CDR2 as YYNGEE. CDR3 amino acids: CASSVDPGGLHEQYF. CDR3 DNA: TGTGCCAGCAGCGTAGATCCGGGAGGGCTCCACGAGCAGTACTTC.

The chain employs TRBV6-1 and TRBJ2-3, with TRBD2 matching 10 bases. Germline CDR1 MNHNS, CDR2 SASEGT. CDR3 length: 15 amino acids. V lost 1 base to trimming and J lost 5 bases; unmatched junction nucleotides: 3. CDR3 sequence reads: CASSEVTSGLDTQYF. For the CDR3, the DNA is TGTGCCAGCAGTGAAGTGACTAGCGGGTTAGATACGCAGTATTTT.

This sequence joins TRBV19 and TRBJ1-6; D is unresolved. The V gene lost 6 bases and the J gene lost 6 bases, with 6 bases spanning the gap. There are 12 residues in the CDR3. Germline assignment: CDR1 LNHDA and CDR2 SQIVND (reference sequence). The CDR3: CASRQLNSPLHF. The CDR3 nucleotides are TGTGCCAGTAGACAGCTTAATTCACCCCTCCACTTT.

The rearrangement joins TRBV15 to TRBJ2-5; 10 nucleotides agree with TRBD1. J was trimmed by 5 bases and V by 5 bases; bases with no gene match: 11. CDR1 is LNHNV, CDR2 YYDKDF, per germline (reference sequence). This CDR3 has 16 residues. The CDR3 loop is CATSGGDRGKGETQYF. The CDR3 nucleotides are TGTGCCACCAGCGGGGGGGACAGGGGCAAAGGGGAGACCCAGTACTTC.

The chain couples TRBV5-8 to TRBJ1-2; D not certain. V dropped 1 base and J dropped 4 bases, with 23 bases sitting between them. This CDR3 has 18 amino acids. The germline V gene has CDR1 SGHTS and CDR2 YDEGEE. The CDR3 nucleotides are TGTGCCAGCAGCTTGAGTCAAGGGAGACTTGGGCTTGGCTATGGCTACACCTTC. Its translation is CASSLSQGRLGLGYGYTF.

The chain has TRBV7-2 and TRBJ2-2, with a possible D match to TRBD1 (5 bases). In germline, CDR1 is SGHTA, CDR2 FQGNSA. Trimming took off 1 base at V and 8 bases at J, with 14 bases between the two ends. This CDR3 is 15 amino acids long. The CDR3 DNA is TGTGCCAGCAGCTTAGGCCAGGGTAGGGGTGGGGAGCTGTTTTTT. It encodes CASSLGQGRGGELFF.